The 2 T cell receptor beta chains given below trace back to one sample, sequenced in a study of cytomegalovirus exposure and HLA in healthy donors. It was with 60 Vbeta and 13 Jbeta primers that the PCR ran. TCRdb's copy holds only in-frame clones and misses some; the assay was immunoSEQ multiplex PCR. Of 200,000 or so clones listed, about 83% were seen once; the top ten hold 1.3% to 1.5%. The sequencing input was PBMCs. Receptors were obtained from a girl aged 10-17 years in good health and CMV-seronegative.

Regarding this clone: The limits of the CDR3 on the DNA are not certain, so only TCRdb's listed CDR3 is given. The chain employs TRBV9 and TRBJ1-2. CDR1 and CDR2 from the germline V gene are SGDLS and YYNGEE. The CDR3 spans 13 residues, counting both ends. CDR3 residues: CASSVGGGSVDTF.

CDR3 in amino acids: CASSLAGGPYEQYF. The DNA for the CDR3 is TGTGCCAGCAGTTTAGCGGGAGGACCATACGAGCAGTACTTC. V and J are TRBV2 and TRBJ2-7, with 10 bases that match TRBD2. V gave up 5 bases and J gave up 4 bases; unmatched junction bases: 5. CDR1 is SNHLY and CDR2 is FYNNEI in the germline V gene. The CDR3 loop spans 14 amino acids.